The present T cell receptor (beta chain) was sequenced within a study of blood T cell repertoires in COVID-19 (dated by TCRdb to 2020 to 2021). In terms of the full investigation: Samples from collaborators originated in the United States, Italy and Spain and spanned both the acute and convalescent phases of COVID-19. Where HLA class I and class II types were available, the types were taken from metadata supplied by the sample provider, not from assay-based typing. The material from the prospective study consisted of cDNA or gDNA derived from T cells, B-cell-depleted T cells, or PBMCs. The dataset comprised deeply sampled blood TCRbeta repertoires from subjects exposed to, actively infected with, or recovered from COVID-19. Nearly every sample came with metadata listing a de-identified subject ID, COVID-19 status, age in years and sex. Samples were obtained from the ongoing ImmuneRACE study (first 160 participants) and from approximately 1,200 subjects provided by 6 global collaborators. The repertoires were released in a freely available public database intended as a resource for research on the immune response to SARS-CoV-2. The research as a whole found: How much clinical and demographic metadata was included differed by source and by participant, and the metadata was provided uncurated.

Each collaborating institution followed its own protocols to collect whole blood in K2EDTA tubes. For TCRbeta analysis, collaborators shipped samples as frozen whole blood, isolated PBMCs, or DNA extracted from either of those sample types. The immunoSEQ Assay, a bias-controlled multiplex PCR, was used to amplify TCRbeta CDR3 regions from genomic DNA. As for the authors' bioinformatics: The number of nucleated cells in each sample was estimated by amplification of reference gene primers within the assay. To quantify the absolute abundance of each unique TCRbeta CDR3 rearrangement, sequence reads were collapsed and filtered. Productive Simpson clonality was computed per sample as the square root of Simpson's diversity index over productive rearrangements. In its TCRdb copy, this immuneACCESS table keeps in-frame sequences only and misses some clones. Where compared with another copy, unresolved V genes explain less than half of these, and the others have no known cause. The DNA was the basis for D and trimming; V, J and clone size are from that table. This sample holds about 140,000 clones; roughly four fifths were observed only once. The biggest ten clones account for 4.5% to 5% of the sample.

This clone was seen once. Which antigen it targets is not known. No base quality information exists; no much larger clone differs at one position. V sheds 2 bases and J sheds 4 bases, leaving 12 bases between their ends. Reading the germline V gene gives CDR1 SNHLY and CDR2 FYNNEI. Spanning cysteine to phenylalanine, the CDR3 consists of 14 amino acids. The CDR3 DNA has 42 bases and is translated from base 1. The sample consisted of peripheral blood. This TCR was sampled from a woman at least 80 years old with active or convalescent COVID-19. In this chain, TRBV2 is recombined with TRBJ2-7; possibly the D gene is TRBD1, per 7 matching bases. The DNA sequence is TGTGCCAGCAGTGAAAGCAGGGGGAGGTACGAGCAGTACTTC. This codes for CASSESRGRYEQYF. Reference TRBV2 and TRBJ2-7 genes cover what lies past the CDR3, so the full variable domain is EPEVTQTPSHQVTQMGQEVILRCVPISNHLYFYWYRQILGQKVEFLVSFYNNEISEKSEIFDDQFSVERPDGSNFTLKIRSTKLEDSAMYFCASSESRGRYEQYFGPGTRLTVT.